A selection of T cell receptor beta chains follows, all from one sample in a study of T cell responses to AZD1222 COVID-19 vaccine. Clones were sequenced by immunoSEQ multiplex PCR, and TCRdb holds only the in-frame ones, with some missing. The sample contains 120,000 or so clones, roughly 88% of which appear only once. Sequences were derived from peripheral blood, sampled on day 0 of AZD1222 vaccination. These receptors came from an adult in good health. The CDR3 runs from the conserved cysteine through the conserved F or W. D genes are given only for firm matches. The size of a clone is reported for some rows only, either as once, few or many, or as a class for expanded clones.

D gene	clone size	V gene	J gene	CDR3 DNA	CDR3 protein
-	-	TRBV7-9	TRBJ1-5	TGTGCCAGCAGCGGGGGAGCCCCCGGTATGTTGCCCCAGCATTTT	CASSGGAPGMLPQHF
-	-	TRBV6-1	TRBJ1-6	TGTGCCAGCAGTGAAAGGGGTAATTCACCCCTCCACTTT	CASSERGNSPLHF
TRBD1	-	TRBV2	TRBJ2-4	TGTGCCAGCAGTAGGGACGATCCGGGACAGAAAAACATTCAGTACTTC	CASSRDDPGQKNIQYF
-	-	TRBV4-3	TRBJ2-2	TGCGCCAGCAGCCAAGATCATCGGGGCGCAAACACCGGGGAGCTGTTTTTT	CASSQDHRGANTGELFF
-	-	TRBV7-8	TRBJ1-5	TGTGCCAGCAGCTTAAACGCGGGGAATCAGCCCCAGCATTTT	CASSLNAGNQPQHF
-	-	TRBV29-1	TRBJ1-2	TGCAGCGTTGCGGCACTCATTTCCTATGGCTACACCTTC	CSVAALISYGYTF
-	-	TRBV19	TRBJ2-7	TGTGCCAGTAGTACCCAGGGATCAGGCGAGCAGTACTTC	CASSTQGSGEQYF
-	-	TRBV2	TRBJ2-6	TGTGCCAGCAGTGACAGGGGTCGAGGGGCCAACGTCCTGACTTTC	CASSDRGRGANVLTF
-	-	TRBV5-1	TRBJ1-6	TGCGCCAGCAGCTTGGTCCCAGGCTCCGATTCACCCCTCCACTTT	CASSLVPGSDSPLHF
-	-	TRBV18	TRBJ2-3	TGTGCCAGCTCACCACCGTCTTTCACAGATACGCAGTATTTT	CASSPPSFTDTQYF
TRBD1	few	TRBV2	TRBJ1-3	TGTGCCAGCAGTATCAGGACAGGGACCGGAAACACCATATATTTT	CASSIRTGTGNTIYF
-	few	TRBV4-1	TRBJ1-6	TGCGCCAGCAGCCAAGATCTTCAGGGGACCGGTTCACCCCTCCACTTT	CASSQDLQGTGSPLHF
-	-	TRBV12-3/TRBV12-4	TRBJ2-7	TGTGCCAGCCAAGCAGGGTCCTCCTACGAGCAGTACTTC	CASQAGSSYEQYF
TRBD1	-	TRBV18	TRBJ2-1	TGTGCCAGCTCAGAAGGACAGGGGACCGAGCAGTTCTTC	CASSEGQGTEQFF
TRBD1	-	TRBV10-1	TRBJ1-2	TGCGCCAGCAGTGCCGGACAGGGGGCTGACTATGGCTACACCTTC	CASSAGQGADYGYTF
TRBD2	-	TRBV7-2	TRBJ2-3	TGTGCCAGCAGCCCCCGACTAGCGGCTTGGGGGGCAGATACGCAGTATTTT	CASSPRLAAWGADTQYF
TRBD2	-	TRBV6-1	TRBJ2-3	TGTGCCAGCAGTGAGCTTTCAGCGGGAGAGGCCGATACGCAGTATTTT	CASSELSAGEADTQYF
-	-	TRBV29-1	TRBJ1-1	TGCAGCGTCGTACTGACAAGGACAAGTGAAGCTTTCTTT	CSVVLTRTSEAFF
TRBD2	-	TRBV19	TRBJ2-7	TGTGCCAGTAGTATTGGGTCGGGAGGCGCGGAGGAGCAGTACTTC	CASSIGSGGAEEQYF
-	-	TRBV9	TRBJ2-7	TGTGCCAGCAGCGTAGAGGAACACTACGAGCAGTACTTC	CASSVEEHYEQYF
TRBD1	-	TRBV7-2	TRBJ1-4	TGTGCCAGCAGCTTAGGGTGGGACAGGGGGCATATTAATGAAAAACTGTTTTTT	CASSLGWDRGHINEKLFF
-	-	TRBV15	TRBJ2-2	TGTGCCACCAGCAGAGATCGGGGGACCGGGGAGCTGTTTTTT	CATSRDRGTGELFF
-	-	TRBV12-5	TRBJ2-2	TGTGCTAGTGGTTTGGTTGGGGCCGGGGAGCTGTTTTTT	CASGLVGAGELFF
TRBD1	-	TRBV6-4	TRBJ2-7	TGTGCCAGCCCCCGGGACAGCGCCTACGAGCAGTACTTC	CASPRDSAYEQYF
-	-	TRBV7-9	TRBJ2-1	TGTGCCAGCAGCCCTAACCCGGGACAATACTCCTACAATGAGCAGTTCTTC	CASSPNPGQYSYNEQFF
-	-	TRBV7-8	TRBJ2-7	TGTGCCAGCAGCTTAGGGTTAAAATACTCCTACGAGCAGTACTTC	CASSLGLKYSYEQYF
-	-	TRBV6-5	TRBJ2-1	TGTGCCAGCAGTTTTGGGACTTCGATCACCGGGAATGAGCAGTTCTTC	CASSFGTSITGNEQFF
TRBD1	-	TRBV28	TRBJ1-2	TGTGCCAGCAGTTTATTAACTGGACAGGGGGGACGCTATGGCTACACCTTC	CASSLLTGQGGRYGYTF
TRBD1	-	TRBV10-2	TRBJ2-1	TGCGCCAGCAGCAAACAGGGGGATGAGCAGTTCTTC	CASSKQGDEQFF
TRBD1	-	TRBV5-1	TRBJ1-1	TGCGCCAGCAGCTTAACAGGGGGCGAAGGGGTAGCTTTCTTT	CASSLTGGEGVAFF
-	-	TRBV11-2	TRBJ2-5	TGTGCCAGCACCACCCAGCAGAGAGAGACCCAGTACTTC	CASTTQQRETQYF
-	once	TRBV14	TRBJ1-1	TGTGCCAGCAGCCATGCGGGGGCCACTGAAGCTTTCTTT	CASSHAGATEAFF
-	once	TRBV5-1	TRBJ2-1	TGCGCCAGCAGCCCTACAGGGCCCATCAGTTATGAGCAGTTCTTC	CASSPTGPISYEQFF
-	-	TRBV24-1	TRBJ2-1	TGTGCCACCAGTGAGGAAGGGTTTTCCTACAATGAGCAGTTCTTC	CATSEEGFSYNEQFF
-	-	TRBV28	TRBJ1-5	TGTGCCAGCAGGACAGACGGACCCTTGGGGCAGCCCCAGCATTTT	CASRTDGPLGQPQHF
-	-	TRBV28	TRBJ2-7	TGTGCCAGCAGTCTCGTCTCGGGCGAGCAGTACTTC	CASSLVSGEQYF
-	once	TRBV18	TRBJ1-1	TGTGCCAGCTCACCATCAGGGTTCGGTTTGAACACTGAAGCTTTCTTT	CASSPSGFGLNTEAFF
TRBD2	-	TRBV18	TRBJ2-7	TGTGCCAGCTCACCGGGACTAGCGGGCTCCTACGAGCAGTACTTC	CASSPGLAGSYEQYF
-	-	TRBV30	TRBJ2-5	TGTGCCTGGAGTCCTCCGGGAGAAGAGACCCAGTACTTC	CAWSPPGEETQYF
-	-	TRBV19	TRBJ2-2	TGTGCCAGTAGCAGGTGGGGGGGCCGAGTCGCGAACACCGGGGAGCTGTTTTTT	CASSRWGGRVANTGELFF
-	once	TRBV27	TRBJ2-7	TGTGCCAGCAGCAGAAAAGGACAGAGCTCCTACGAGCAGTACTTC	CASSRKGQSSYEQYF
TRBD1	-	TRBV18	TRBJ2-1	TGTGCCAGCTCACCGGATACAAGACAGGGGACCTACAATGAGCAGTTCTTC	CASSPDTRQGTYNEQFF
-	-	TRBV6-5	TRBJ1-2	TGTGCCAGCAGTTCCACAGGGACTGGCTATGGCTACACCTTC	CASSSTGTGYGYTF
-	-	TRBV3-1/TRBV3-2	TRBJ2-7	TGTGCCAGCAGCCAAGATCTAGGGAGCCCCTACTACGAGCAGTACTTC	CASSQDLGSPYYEQYF
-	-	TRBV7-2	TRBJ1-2	TGTGCCAGCAGCTCCGGGATAGGGACATATGGCTACACCTTC	CASSSGIGTYGYTF
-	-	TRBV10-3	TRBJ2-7	TGTGCCATCAGTGAGACCTCCTACGAGCAGTACTTC	CAISETSYEQYF
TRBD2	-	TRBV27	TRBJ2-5	TGTGCCAGCAGTATAAGAGGACTAGCGGACCAAGAGACCCAGTACTTC	CASSIRGLADQETQYF
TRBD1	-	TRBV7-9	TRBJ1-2	TGTGCCAGCAGCGGACCCCAGGGACAGGGCTATTATGGCTACACCTTC	CASSGPQGQGYYGYTF